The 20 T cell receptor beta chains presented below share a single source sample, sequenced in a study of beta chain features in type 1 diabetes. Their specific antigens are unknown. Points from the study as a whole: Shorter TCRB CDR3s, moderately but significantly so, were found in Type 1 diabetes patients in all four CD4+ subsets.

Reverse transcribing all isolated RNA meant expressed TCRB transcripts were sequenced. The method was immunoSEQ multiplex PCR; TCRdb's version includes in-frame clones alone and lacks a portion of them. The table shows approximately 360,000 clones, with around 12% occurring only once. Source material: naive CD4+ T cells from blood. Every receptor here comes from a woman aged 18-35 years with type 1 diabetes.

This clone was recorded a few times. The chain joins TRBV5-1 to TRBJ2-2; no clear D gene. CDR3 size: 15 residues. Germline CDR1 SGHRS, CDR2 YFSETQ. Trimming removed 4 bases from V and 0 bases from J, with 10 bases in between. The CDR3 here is CASSPSIPNTGELFF. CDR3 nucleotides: TGCGCCAGCAGCCCTAGTATACCGAACACCGGGGAGCTGTTTTTT.

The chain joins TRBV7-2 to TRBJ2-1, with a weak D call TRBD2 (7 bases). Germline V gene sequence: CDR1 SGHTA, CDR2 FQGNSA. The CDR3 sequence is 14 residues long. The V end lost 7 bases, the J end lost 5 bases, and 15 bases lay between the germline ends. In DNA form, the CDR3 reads TGTGCCAGCATGTTTGGCGGGGGCAACAATGAGCAGTTCTTC. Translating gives CASMFGGGNNEQFF.

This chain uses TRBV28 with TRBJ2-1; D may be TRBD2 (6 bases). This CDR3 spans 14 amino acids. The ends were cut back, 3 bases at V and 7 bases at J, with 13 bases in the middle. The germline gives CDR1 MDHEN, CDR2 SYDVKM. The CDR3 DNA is TGTGCCAGCAGTTTCGGGGGAGGCGGGAATGAGCAGTTCTTC. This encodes CASSFGGGGNEQFF.

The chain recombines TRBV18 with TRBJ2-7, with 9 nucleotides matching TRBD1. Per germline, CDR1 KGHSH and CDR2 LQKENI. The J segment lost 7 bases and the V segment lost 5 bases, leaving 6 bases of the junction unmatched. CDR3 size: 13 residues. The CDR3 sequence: CASSDGQGIEQYF. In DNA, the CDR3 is TGTGCCAGCTCAGACGGACAGGGGATTGAGCAGTACTTC.

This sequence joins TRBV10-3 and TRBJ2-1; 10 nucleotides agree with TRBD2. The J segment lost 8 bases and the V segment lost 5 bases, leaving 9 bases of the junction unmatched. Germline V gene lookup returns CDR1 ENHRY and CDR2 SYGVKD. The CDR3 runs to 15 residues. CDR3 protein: CAISWTSGILHEQFF. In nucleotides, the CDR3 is TGTGCCATCAGTTGGACTAGCGGTATTCTCCATGAGCAGTTCTTC.

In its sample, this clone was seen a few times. DNA of the CDR3: TGTGCCAGCAGTTACCGGGACAGGGGTCCACCCCTCCACTTT. Encoded protein: CASSYRDRGPPLHF. V usage is TRBV6-5 and J usage is TRBJ1-6; 10 positions agree with TRBD1. The germline V gene encodes CDR1 MNHEY and CDR2 SVGAGI. V lost 2 bases and J lost 11; bases outside the gene matches: 3. This CDR3 has 14 amino acids.

The CDR3 coding sequence is TGTGCCAGTAGTATCGGTCAGGGAAAACAGCCCCAGCATTTT. It translates to CASSIGQGKQPQHF. The chain employs TRBV19 and TRBJ1-5, with a tentative D call TRBD1 (5 bases). Germline loops: CDR1 LNHDA, CDR2 SQIVND (reference sequence). V was trimmed by 3 bases and J by 7 bases, leaving 13 bases between them. The CDR3 has 14 amino acids. The full variable domain, completed using reference TRBV19 and TRBJ1-5, is DGGITQSPKYLFRKEGQNVTLSCEQNLNHDAMYWYRQDPGQGLRLIYYSQIVNDFQKGDIAEGYSVSREKKESFPLTVTSAQKNPTAFYLCASSIGQGKQPQHFGDGTRLSIL.

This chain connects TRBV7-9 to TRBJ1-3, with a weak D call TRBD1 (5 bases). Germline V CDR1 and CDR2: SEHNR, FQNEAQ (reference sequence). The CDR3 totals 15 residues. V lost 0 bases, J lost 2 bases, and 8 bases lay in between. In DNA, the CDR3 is TGTGCCAGCAGCTTAGCTGGGGGGACTGGAAACACCATATATTTT. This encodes CASSLAGGTGNTIYF.

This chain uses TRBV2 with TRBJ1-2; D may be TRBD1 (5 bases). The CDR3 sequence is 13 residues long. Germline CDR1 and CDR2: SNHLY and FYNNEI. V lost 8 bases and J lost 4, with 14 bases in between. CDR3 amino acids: CASPGPGGYGYTF. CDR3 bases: TGTGCCAGCCCCGGGCCGGGGGGCTATGGCTACACCTTC.

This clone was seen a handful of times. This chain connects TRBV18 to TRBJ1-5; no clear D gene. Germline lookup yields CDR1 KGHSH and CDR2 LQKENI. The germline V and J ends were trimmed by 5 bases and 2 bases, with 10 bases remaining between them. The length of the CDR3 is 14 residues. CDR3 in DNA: TGTGCCAGCTCATCTGACTGGGGCAATCAGCCCCAGCATTTT. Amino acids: CASSSDWGNQPQHF.

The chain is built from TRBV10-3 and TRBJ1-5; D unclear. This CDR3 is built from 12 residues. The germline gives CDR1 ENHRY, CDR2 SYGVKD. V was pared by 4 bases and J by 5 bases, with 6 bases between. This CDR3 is CAISAGDQPQHF. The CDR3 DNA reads TGTGCCATCAGTGCAGGCGATCAGCCCCAGCATTTT.

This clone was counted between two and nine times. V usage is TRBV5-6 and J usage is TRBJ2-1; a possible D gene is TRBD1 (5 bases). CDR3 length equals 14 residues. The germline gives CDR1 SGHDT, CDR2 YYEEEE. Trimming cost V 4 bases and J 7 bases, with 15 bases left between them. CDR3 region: CASSRTPAKNEQFF. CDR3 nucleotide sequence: TGTGCCAGCAGCCGGACACCTGCTAAGAATGAGCAGTTCTTC.

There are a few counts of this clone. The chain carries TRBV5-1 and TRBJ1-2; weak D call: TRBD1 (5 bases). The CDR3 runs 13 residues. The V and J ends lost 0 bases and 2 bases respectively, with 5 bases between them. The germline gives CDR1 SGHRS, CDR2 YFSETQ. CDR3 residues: CASSLGGNYGYTF. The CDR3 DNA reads TGCGCCAGCAGCTTGGGGGGCAACTATGGCTACACCTTC.

As DNA, the CDR3 is TGTGCCTGGAATACTGACAGCCGAAAACTGTTTTTT. It is translated as CAWNTDSRKLFF. This chain links TRBV30 with TRBJ1-4, with D possibly being TRBD1 (5 bases). CDR3 length: 12 residues. Trimming removed 4 bases from V and 10 bases from J, with 13 bases in between. The V gene's germline CDR1 is GTSNPN and CDR2 SVGIG (reference sequence).

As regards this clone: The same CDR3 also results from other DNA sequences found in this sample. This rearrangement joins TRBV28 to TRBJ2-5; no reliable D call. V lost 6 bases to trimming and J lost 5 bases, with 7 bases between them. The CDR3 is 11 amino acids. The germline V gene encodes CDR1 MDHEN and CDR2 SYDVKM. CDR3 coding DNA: TGTGCCAGCAGCCCCCGGGAGACCCAGTACTTC. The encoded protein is CASSPRETQYF.

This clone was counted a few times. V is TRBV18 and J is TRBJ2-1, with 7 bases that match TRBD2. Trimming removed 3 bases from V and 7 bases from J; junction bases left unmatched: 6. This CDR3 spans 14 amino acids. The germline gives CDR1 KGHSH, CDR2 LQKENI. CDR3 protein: CASSPQGGGNEQFF. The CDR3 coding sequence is TGTGCCAGCTCACCCCAGGGCGGGGGAAATGAGCAGTTCTTC.

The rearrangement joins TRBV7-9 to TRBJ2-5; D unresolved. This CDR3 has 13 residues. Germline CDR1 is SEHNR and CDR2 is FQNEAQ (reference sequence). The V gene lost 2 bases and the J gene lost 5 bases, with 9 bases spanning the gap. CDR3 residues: CASSLLPRETQYF. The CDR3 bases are TGTGCCAGCAGCTTACTTCCGAGGGAGACCCAGTACTTC.

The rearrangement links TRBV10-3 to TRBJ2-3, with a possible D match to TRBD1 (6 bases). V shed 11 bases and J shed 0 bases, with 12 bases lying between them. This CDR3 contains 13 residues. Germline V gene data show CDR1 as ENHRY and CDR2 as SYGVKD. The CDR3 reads CASRGGSTDTQYF. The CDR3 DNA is TGTGCCTCAAGAGGGGGAAGCACAGATACGCAGTATTTT.

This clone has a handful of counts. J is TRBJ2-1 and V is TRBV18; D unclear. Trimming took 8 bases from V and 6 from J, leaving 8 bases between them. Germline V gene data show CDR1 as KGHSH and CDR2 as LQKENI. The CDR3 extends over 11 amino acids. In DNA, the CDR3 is TGTGCCAGCCAAGAGGTCAATGAGCAGTTCTTC. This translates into CASQEVNEQFF.

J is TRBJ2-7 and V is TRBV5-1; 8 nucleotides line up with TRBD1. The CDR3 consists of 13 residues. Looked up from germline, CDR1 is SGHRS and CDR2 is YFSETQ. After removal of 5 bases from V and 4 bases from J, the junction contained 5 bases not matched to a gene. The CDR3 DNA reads TGCGCCAGCAGGATCGGACAGGGTTACGAGCAGTACTTC. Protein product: CASRIGQGYEQYF.